These 27 T cell receptor beta chains share one sample of origin, sequenced in a study of cytomegalovirus exposure and HLA in healthy donors. The PCR used 60 Vbeta and 13 Jbeta primers. TCRdb's table, derived via immunoSEQ multiplex PCR, lists solely in-frame clones and lacks some. The sample records around 150,000 clones, less than 85% being singletons. Sequencing used PBMCs. The receptor source for this set is a man aged 35 to 55 in good health and CMV-seronegative.

The chain couples TRBV4-1 to TRBJ1-1; no firm D call. The CDR3 totals 15 residues. V dropped 1 base and J dropped 0 bases, with 9 bases sitting between them. The germline V gene encodes CDR1 MGHRA and CDR2 YSYEKL. CDR3 residues: CASSQVVVVNTEAFF. Here the CDR3 DNA reads TGCGCCAGCAGCCAAGTCGTGGTAGTGAACACTGAAGCTTTCTTT.

This rearrangement joins TRBV29-1 to TRBJ2-5, with D hard to call. V lost 4 bases and J 2 bases, leaving 20 bases between the germline ends. The germline CDR1 and CDR2 sequences are SQVTM and ANQGSEA. The CDR3 loop spans 16 amino acids. Here the CDR3 DNA reads TGCAGCGTTGCGTCTCCTAACCGTCCCCCACAAGAGACCCAGTACTTC. As protein: CSVASPNRPPQETQYF.

This sequence joins TRBV14 and TRBJ2-3; TRBD2 matches at 11 bases. This CDR3 spans 13 amino acids. CDR1 SGHDN and CDR2 FVKESK come from the germline V gene. Germline trimming cut 6 bases from V and 5 bases from J; bases unmatched to any gene: 1. CDR3 amino acids: CASRLAGGDTQYF. CDR3 in DNA: TGTGCCAGCAGGCTAGCGGGGGGAGATACGCAGTATTTT.

V gene TRBV19 combines with J gene TRBJ2-3; D perhaps matches TRBD2 (6 bases). Germline lookup yields CDR1 LNHDA and CDR2 SQIVND (reference sequence). CDR3 length equals 15 residues. V lost 3 bases to trimming and J lost 5 bases, with 15 bases between them. The CDR3 DNA reads as TGTGCCAGTAGTATTCCTCCGGGGGAAGGAGATACGCAGTATTTT. It specifies CASSIPPGEGDTQYF. Full variable domain (missing parts from reference TRBV19 and TRBJ2-3): DGGITQSPKYLFRKEGQNVTLSCEQNLNHDAMYWYRQDPGQGLRLIYYSQIVNDFQKGDIAEGYSVSREKKESFPLTVTSAQKNPTAFYLCASSIPPGEGDTQYFGPGTRLTVL.

The chain carries TRBV19 and TRBJ2-5; D is perhaps TRBD1 (6 bases). Germline lookup yields CDR1 LNHDA and CDR2 SQIVND (reference sequence). The V end was cut by 8 bases, the J end by 2 bases, with 18 bases between. The CDR3 covers 15 residues. The CDR3 spells CASAGRGVSQETQYF. Written as DNA, the CDR3 is TGTGCCAGTGCGGGCAGGGGAGTCTCACAAGAGACCCAGTACTTC.

The V gene is TRBV12-2, the J gene TRBJ1-1; TRBD1, the table's D call, lacks a check against the DNA. TRBV12-2 is marked as a pseudogene. The CDR3 totals 17 residues. The CDR3 nucleotides read TGTGCAAGTCGCCGACGGGGAAACAGGGTAGTGAACACTGAAGCTTTCTTT. Protein: CASRRRGNRVVNTEAFF.

DNA of the CDR3: TGCAGCCCCCGCGGGGGGGTTGAGACCCAGTACTTC. Its translation is CSPRGGVETQYF. V usage is TRBV29-1 and J usage is TRBJ2-5; 9 bases are shared with TRBD2. There are 12 residues in the CDR3. Germline CDR1 SQVTM, CDR2 ANQGSEA. Trimming took 8 bases from V and 5 from J; bases not matched to a gene: 6.

The CDR3 loop is CASSLSHRYSNQPQHF. CDR3 DNA: TGTGCCAGCAGTTTATCCCACAGGTATAGCAATCAGCCCCAGCATTTT. The chain recombines TRBV28 with TRBJ1-5; D possibly corresponds to TRBD1 (5 bases). CDR3 length equals 16 residues. Germline V CDR1 and CDR2: MDHEN, SYDVKM. With 1 base removed from V and 0 bases from J, the gap between germline ends came to 10 bases.

The chain has TRBV10-1 and TRBJ1-5; D gene ambiguous. The CDR3 length is 13 residues. Germline V gene lookup returns CDR1 WNHNN and CDR2 SYGVQD (reference sequence). The V end was cut by 8 bases, the J end by 7 bases, with 15 bases between. The CDR3 spells CASWTREGQPQHF. The CDR3 DNA follows: TGCGCCAGCTGGACCCGGGAAGGACAGCCCCAGCATTTT.

This clone appeared a few times. The DNA for the CDR3 is TGTGCCAGCAGCCCCTCCTTGTCTGAAGCTTTCTTT. Protein: CASSPSLSEAFF. V usage is TRBV6-6 and J usage is TRBJ1-1; D not resolved. The CDR3 has 12 amino acids. V lost 6 bases and J lost 6, with 11 bases in between. Germline CDR1 reads MNHNY; CDR2 reads SVGAGI (reference sequence).

There are a few counts of this clone. V and J are TRBV4-3 and TRBJ2-1; a weak D match, TRBD2 (6 bases). V lost 3 bases, J lost 7 bases, and 13 bases lay in between. Germline CDR1 and CDR2: LGHNA and YSLEER. The CDR3 sequence is 14 residues long. The CDR3 protein is CASSQEGLGNEQFF. In DNA form, the CDR3 reads TGCGCCAGCAGCCAGGAGGGATTGGGGAATGAGCAGTTCTTC.

The rearrangement joins TRBV27 to TRBJ2-7; TRBD2 agrees at 8 bases. CDR1 is MNHEY, CDR2 SMNVEV, per germline (reference sequence). The V and J ends lost 4 bases and 3 bases, in that order; junction bases with no gene match: 8. The length of the CDR3 is 15 residues. In nucleotides, the CDR3 is TGTGCCAGCAGTTCCCTCGGACTAGCTGTCTACGAGCAGTACTTC. Translated, it gives CASSSLGLAVYEQYF.

The gene calls are TRBV5-1 and TRBJ2-5, with TRBD1 matching over 7 bases. The trim removed 5 bases at V and 5 bases at J, leaving 6 bases unmatched. The CDR3 totals 13 residues. The V gene's germline CDR1 is SGHRS and CDR2 YFSETQ. CDR3 loop: CASSEGARETQYF. CDR3 DNA: TGCGCCAGCAGTGAGGGGGCGCGGGAGACCCAGTACTTC.

A remark on this clone: A read error may produce the germline difference seen at one junction end. The V and J genes are TRBV7-9 and TRBJ1-2, with a possible D match to TRBD1 (5 bases). Per the germline V gene, CDR1 is SEHNR and CDR2 is FQNEAQ (reference sequence). The CDR3 is 9 residues long. DNA of the CDR3: TGTGCCAGCAGCTCGGACATCGGGTTC. As protein: CASSSDIGF.

CDR3 amino acids: CASSLGSGNNEQFF. In DNA, the CDR3 is TGTGCCAGCAGCTTAGGGTCGGGGAACAATGAGCAGTTCTTC. The gene calls are TRBV7-9 and TRBJ2-1; a weak D match, TRBD2 (5 bases). Germline loops: CDR1 SEHNR, CDR2 FQNEAQ (reference sequence). The CDR3 is made up of 14 amino acids. Trimming removed 1 base from V and 5 bases from J, with 9 bases in between.

This sequence joins TRBV6-1 and TRBJ1-1; possible D gene TRBD1, 5 bases. The V gene's germline CDR1 is MNHNS and CDR2 SASEGT. Trimming removed 2 bases from V and 3 bases from J, with 13 bases in between. The CDR3 contains 15 residues. The CDR3 DNA is TGTGCCAGCAGTGAATTGGTTGGGGACTACACTGAAGCTTTCTTT. Residues: CASSELVGDYTEAFF.

This clone was seen a single time. The rearrangement uses TRBV28 and TRBJ1-5; possibly TRBD1 for D (5 bases). The CDR3 consists of 13 residues. Trimming cost V 4 bases and J 4 bases, with 8 bases left between them. The germline V gene has CDR1 MDHEN and CDR2 SYDVKM. This CDR3 is CASSSGGNQPQHF. Written as DNA, the CDR3 is TGTGCCAGCAGTTCCGGGGGAAATCAGCCCCAGCATTTT. Filled out from reference TRBV28 and TRBJ1-5, the complete variable domain reads DVKVTQSSRYLVKRTGEKVFLECVQDMDHENMFWYRQDPGLGLRLIYFSYDVKMKEKGDIPEGYSVSREKKERFSLILESASTNQTSMYLCASSSGGNQPQHFGDGTRLSIL.

J is TRBJ2-5 and V is TRBV18; 9 nucleotides align to TRBD1. The CDR3 extends over 14 amino acids. Germline V gene sequence: CDR1 KGHSH, CDR2 LQKENI. V lost 5 bases to trimming and J lost 9 bases; unmatched junction nucleotides: 10. The CDR3 loop reads CASSTGTGPMAQYF. The CDR3 nucleotides are TGTGCCAGCTCAACCGGGACAGGGCCTATGGCCCAGTACTTC.

The chain is built from TRBV18 and TRBJ2-2; D is unresolved. This CDR3 has 13 residues. Per germline, CDR1 KGHSH and CDR2 LQKENI. V dropped 0 bases and J dropped 5 bases, with 4 bases sitting between them. The CDR3 protein is CASSPPQTGELFF. The CDR3 nucleotides are TGTGCCAGCTCACCACCACAGACCGGGGAGCTGTTTTTT.

In this sample, this clone turned up once. The chain couples TRBV30 to TRBJ1-1; D remains ambiguous. V was clipped by 0 bases and J by 2 bases, with 7 bases between them. The CDR3 sequence is 13 residues long. Germline V CDR1 and CDR2: GTSNPN, SVGIG (reference sequence). This chain's CDR3 is CAWSVRGNTEAFF. The CDR3 nucleotides read TGTGCCTGGAGTGTAAGAGGTAACACTGAAGCTTTCTTT.

The chain couples TRBV25-1 to TRBJ2-5, with TRBD2 matching over 10 bases. V trimming: 2 bases; J trimming: 6 bases; junction bases outside the gene matches: 9. This CDR3 spans 16 amino acids. CDR1 MGHDK and CDR2 SYGVNS come from the germline V gene. The CDR3 here is CASSEKGGLADQTQYF. The DNA for the CDR3 is TGTGCCAGCAGTGAAAAGGGAGGACTAGCGGATCAGACCCAGTACTTC.

This chain links TRBV5-1 with TRBJ1-2; 7 nucleotides agree with TRBD1. V dropped 5 bases and J dropped 0; count of bases not matched to a gene: 4. Germline-derived CDR1 and CDR2 are SGHRS and YFSETQ. The CDR3 extends over 14 amino acids. CDR3 DNA: TGCGCCAGCAGTCAGGGGGGACCTAACTATGGCTACACCTTC. It is translated as CASSQGGPNYGYTF. Full variable domain (missing parts from reference TRBV5-1 and TRBJ1-2): KAGVTQTPRYLIKTRGQQVTLSCSPISGHRSVSWYQQTPGQGLQFLFEYFSETQRNKGNFPGRFSGRQFSNSRSEMNVSTLELGDSALYLCASSQGGPNYGYTFGSGTRLTVV.

This clone has a single count. Here the CDR3 DNA reads TGTGCCACATCCTACAGATCCACTTGGCCCCAGCATTTT. Encoded protein: CATSYRSTWPQHF. The chain carries TRBV27 and TRBJ1-5; no definite D call. Germline CDR1 MNHEY, CDR2 SMNVEV (reference sequence). Between the trimmed V and J ends, which lost 10 bases and 9 bases, there was a span of 19 bases. The length of the CDR3 is 13 residues.

This clone was picked up one time. The V and J genes are TRBV2 and TRBJ1-1; D is possibly TRBD1 (5 bases). Germline V lookup: CDR1 SNHLY, CDR2 FYNNEI. This CDR3 is 14 amino acids long. The germline V and J ends were trimmed by 8 bases and 1 base, with 14 bases remaining between them. The CDR3 reads CASDTQGWNTEAFF. The CDR3 DNA reads TGTGCCAGCGACACTCAGGGTTGGAACACTGAAGCTTTCTTT.

The chain recombines TRBV9 with TRBJ1-1; D unclear. Per germline, CDR1 SGDLS and CDR2 YYNGEE. The V gene lost 4 bases and the J gene lost 7 bases, with 11 bases spanning the gap. The CDR3 is 12 residues long. CDR3 sequence reads: CASSPLGVEAFF. CDR3 DNA sequence: TGTGCCAGCAGCCCCCTGGGAGTTGAAGCTTTCTTT.

The chain uses TRBV6-4 and TRBJ2-1; weak D call: TRBD1 (5 bases). The germline V gene has CDR1 MRHNA and CDR2 SNTAGT. The CDR3 extends over 15 amino acids. The ends were cut back, 2 bases at V and 6 bases at J, with 14 bases in the middle. The CDR3, as DNA: TGTGCCAGCAGTGACGAACGGTCTGGGGCCAATGAGCAGTTCTTC. Protein product: CASSDERSGANEQFF.

The chain is built from TRBV7-9 and TRBJ1-1; the match to TRBD1 covers 8 bases. The CDR3 is made up of 16 amino acids. Germline CDR1 is SEHNR and CDR2 is FQNEAQ (reference sequence). With 5 bases clipped from V and 4 bases from J, the junction kept 12 bases outside the gene matches. As DNA, the CDR3 is TGTGCCAGCAGCCCGACAGGGGTGGCCTGGGGCACTGAAGCTTTCTTT. Amino acids: CASSPTGVAWGTEAFF.